One and the same sample provided the 30 T cell receptor beta chains below, sequenced in a study of cytomegalovirus exposure and HLA in healthy donors. Primers included in the PCR were 60 Vbeta and 13 Jbeta primers. Sequencing was performed with immunoSEQ multiplex PCR; in TCRdb, only in-frame clones are kept and a portion is missing. The sample holds over 150,000 clones; roughly four fifths are singletons and the top ten take around 2.2%. The sample consisted of PBMCs. All receptors come from a woman in her twenties or thirties in good health and CMV-seronegative.

This clone was counted a single time. CDR3 protein: CASSLSGQGLGNEQFF. The CDR3 DNA is TGTGCCAGCAGTTTATCAGGACAGGGCCTGGGCAATGAGCAGTTCTTC. This chain links TRBV28 with TRBJ2-1; 8 bases align to TRBD1. From germline, CDR1 is MDHEN and CDR2 SYDVKM. The CDR3 has 16 amino acids. Losses at the gene ends were 1 base for V and 6 bases for J; bases not matched to a gene: 8.

This rearrangement joins TRBV2 to TRBJ2-5; 7 positions match TRBD1. Germline V lookup: CDR1 SNHLY, CDR2 FYNNEI. This CDR3 is 13 amino acids long. V gave up 6 bases and J gave up 5 bases; unmatched junction bases: 6. CDR3 DNA sequence: TGTGCCAGCAGCGACAGGGAATGGGAGACCCAGTACTTC. This codes for CASSDREWETQYF.

This clone was detected only a few times. V is TRBV9 and J is TRBJ2-2, with 7 bases matching TRBD2. The CDR3 runs to 16 residues. Per germline, CDR1 SGDLS and CDR2 YYNGEE. The junction had 4 bases not matched to a gene; V was cut back by 2 bases and J by 0 bases. The CDR3 loop reads CASSVGGTPNTGELFF. In DNA form, the CDR3 reads TGTGCCAGCAGCGTGGGAGGGACTCCGAACACCGGGGAGCTGTTTTTT. Together with reference TRBV9 and TRBJ2-2, the CDR3 gives the full variable domain: DSGVTQTPKHLITATGQRVTLRCSPRSGDLSVYWYQQSLDQGLQFLIQYYNGEERAKGNILERFSAQQFPDLHSELNLSSLELGDSALYFCASSVGGTPNTGELFFGEGSRLTVL.

This rearrangement joins TRBV18 to TRBJ2-7, with TRBD2 matching over 8 bases. CDR3 length equals 13 residues. V trimming: 3 bases; J trimming: 3 bases; junction bases outside the gene matches: 1. CDR1 and CDR2 from the germline V gene are KGHSH and LQKENI. The CDR3 loop reads CASSPTSDYEQYF. The DNA of the CDR3 is TGTGCCAGCTCACCGACTAGCGACTACGAGCAGTACTTC.

The gene calls are TRBV6-1 and TRBJ1-5, with a tentative D call TRBD1 (6 bases). V lost 6 bases and J lost 3, with 12 bases in between. The germline V gene encodes CDR1 MNHNS and CDR2 SASEGT. This CDR3 has 14 amino acids. CDR3 in amino acids: CASSLGQLNQPQHF. CDR3 DNA sequence: TGTGCCAGCAGCCTCGGACAGCTCAATCAGCCCCAGCATTTT.

This chain joins TRBV2 and TRBJ2-7, with D possibly being TRBD1 (6 bases). The V gene's germline CDR1 is SNHLY and CDR2 FYNNEI. This CDR3 is 14 amino acids long. Trimming left V 7 bases short and J 0 bases short, with 13 bases between. CDR3 amino acids: CASNSGQSSYEQYF. As DNA, the CDR3 is TGTGCCAGCAACAGTGGACAGAGCTCCTACGAGCAGTACTTC.

This chain links TRBV5-6 with TRBJ1-2; 10 bases fit TRBD1. The V segment lost 4 bases and the J segment 8 bases; nucleotides outside the gene matches: 17. Germline V gene lookup returns CDR1 SGHDT and CDR2 YYEEEE. The CDR3 length is 17 residues. The chain's CDR3 is CASSTLPPGQGSGGYTF. The CDR3 DNA reads as TGTGCCAGCAGCACACTCCCTCCGGGACAGGGGAGTGGCGGCTACACCTTC. Filled out from reference TRBV5-6 and TRBJ1-2, the complete variable domain reads DAGVTQSPTHLIKTRGQQVTLRCSPKSGHDTVSWYQQALGQGPQFIFQYYEEEERQRGNFPDRFSGHQFPNYSSELNVNALLLGDSALYLCASSTLPPGQGSGGYTFGSGTRLTVV.

CDR3 bases: TGTGCCAGCAGTGAAGGGCAGGGATTTATAGATACGCAGTATTTT. Translation: CASSEGQGFIDTQYF. The chain has TRBV2 and TRBJ2-3; TRBD1 is a possible D gene (5 bases). The V end was cut by 1 base, the J end by 5 bases, with 13 bases between. CDR1 and CDR2 (germline): SNHLY, FYNNEI. The CDR3 loop spans 15 amino acids.

This chain uses TRBV5-1 with TRBJ2-7, with 8 bases fitting TRBD1. Germline loops: CDR1 SGHRS, CDR2 YFSETQ. The trim removed 0 bases at V and 5 bases at J, leaving 7 bases unmatched. The CDR3 covers 15 residues. CDR3 amino acids: CASSLEGQGVDEQYF. The CDR3 nucleotides read TGCGCCAGCAGCTTGGAAGGACAGGGTGTGGACGAGCAGTACTTC.

The rearrangement uses TRBV19 and TRBJ2-7; TRBD1 is a possible D gene (6 bases). Trimming took off 5 bases at V and 3 bases at J, with 8 bases between the two ends. Germline V CDR1 and CDR2: LNHDA, SQIVND (reference sequence). The length of the CDR3 is 12 residues. CDR3 sequence reads: CASSDRSYEQYF. As DNA, the CDR3 is TGTGCCAGTAGTGACAGGAGCTACGAGCAGTACTTC.

Concerning this clone itself: This CDR3 is also generated by other DNA sequences in the sample. The gene calls are TRBV4-1 and TRBJ1-1; TRBD1 might be the D (5 bases). Germline V CDR1 and CDR2: MGHRA, YSYEKL. This CDR3 region has 15 residues. Trimming shortened V by 3 bases and J by 0 bases, and 11 bases separated the two germline ends. The CDR3 DNA reads TGCGCCAGCAGCCAGGTTGGGGGGATGAACACTGAAGCTTTCTTT. Its translation is CASSQVGGMNTEAFF.

V usage is TRBV27 and J usage is TRBJ1-5; 8 positions match TRBD1. The CDR3 has 14 amino acids. Germline values: CDR1 MNHEY, CDR2 SMNVEV (reference sequence). V shed 6 bases, J shed 5 bases, and the junction held 6 bases outside the gene matches. DNA for the CDR3: TGTGCCAGCAGATCTCAGGGGGCGGATCAGCCCCAGCATTTT. This codes for CASRSQGADQPQHF.

The chain couples TRBV27 to TRBJ2-5, with D possibly TRBD1 on 6 matching bases. V lost 6 bases and J 5 bases, leaving 19 bases between the germline ends. Germline CDR1 is MNHEY and CDR2 is SMNVEV (reference sequence). The CDR3 covers 15 residues. CDR3 protein: CASSPNRVVSETQYF. The CDR3 nucleotides read TGTGCCAGCAGCCCGAACAGGGTCGTGTCGGAGACCCAGTACTTC.

The chain has TRBV5-4 and TRBJ2-1; tentative D call: TRBD2 (6 bases). CDR1 is SGHNT, CDR2 YYREEE, per germline (reference sequence). Deletions cut 6 bases from V and 1 base from J, with 20 bases between. This CDR3 comprises 17 residues. The CDR3 reads CASTRGNSYSSYNEQFF. The DNA for the CDR3 is TGTGCCAGCACCCGGGGGAACAGCTATTCTTCCTACAATGAGCAGTTCTTC.

This chain uses TRBV28 with TRBJ2-7; D not certain. Per germline, CDR1 MDHEN and CDR2 SYDVKM. V lost 7 bases, J lost 3 bases, and 13 bases lay in between. There are 13 residues in the CDR3. DNA of the CDR3: TGTGCCAGCACGAGACGGGTCCTCTACGAGCAGTACTTC. Its protein is CASTRRVLYEQYF.

This chain links TRBV7-6 with TRBJ2-7; 12 nucleotides match TRBD1. Unmatched junction bases numbered 11, after V lost 5 bases and J lost 6 bases. The CDR3 extends over 16 amino acids. Germline CDR1 is SGHVS and CDR2 is FNYEAQ. The CDR3 DNA is TGTGCCAGCAGCCAGAATCCGGGACAGGGGGCTAGCGAGCAGTACTTC. Its translation: CASSQNPGQGASEQYF.

The gene calls are TRBV27 and TRBJ2-2, with a weak D call TRBD2 (7 bases). The CDR3 consists of 16 residues. Between the trimmed V and J ends, which lost 6 bases and 1 base, there was a span of 15 bases. The germline V gene encodes CDR1 MNHEY and CDR2 SMNVEV (reference sequence). In nucleotides, the CDR3 is TGTGCCAGCAGACTGGGGGGGCAGGAGAACACCGGGGAGCTGTTTTTT. Encoded protein: CASRLGGQENTGELFF.

The chain is built from TRBV28 and TRBJ1-2, with no clear D. V was trimmed by 3 bases and J by 8 bases, leaving 10 bases between them. Germline V gene data show CDR1 as MDHEN and CDR2 as SYDVKM. The CDR3 sequence is 12 residues long. The CDR3 here is CASSFLLAGYTF. CDR3 bases: TGTGCCAGCAGTTTTCTCCTGGCCGGCTACACCTTC.

V gene TRBV4-3 combines with J gene TRBJ1-6; TRBD1 matches at 7 bases. The CDR3 loop spans 18 amino acids. With 0 bases clipped from V and 5 bases from J, the junction kept 10 bases outside the gene matches. Germline CDR1 is LGHNA and CDR2 is YSLEER. The CDR3 nucleotides read TGCGCCAGCAGCCAAGATTTGGGGGACAGCTACGATAATTCACCCCTCCACTTT. This encodes CASSQDLGDSYDNSPLHF.

This rearrangement joins TRBV18 to TRBJ2-7; TRBD1 matches at 7 bases. J gave up 2 bases and V 3 bases, and 7 bases lay outside the gene matches. In germline, CDR1 is KGHSH, CDR2 LQKENI. This CDR3 is built from 15 residues. CDR3 DNA: TGTGCCAGCTCACCCGCCCCACAGGGGCCCTACGAGCAGTACTTC. It translates to CASSPAPQGPYEQYF. The full variable domain, its missing parts supplied by reference TRBV18 and TRBJ2-7, is NAGVMQNPRHLVRRRGQEARLRCSPMKGHSHVYWYRQLPEEGLKFMVYLQKENIIDESGMPKERFSAEFPKEGPSILRIQQVVRGDSAAYFCASSPAPQGPYEQYFGPGTRLTVT.

A few counts support this clone. J is TRBJ1-3 and V is TRBV29-1; D gene uncertain. In germline, CDR1 is SQVTM, CDR2 ANQGSEA. The CDR3 contains 14 residues. The germline V and J ends were trimmed by 6 bases and 0 bases, with 12 bases remaining between them. The CDR3 sequence: CSVQPTVSGNTIYF. CDR3 coding DNA: TGCAGCGTCCAGCCCACAGTCTCTGGAAACACCATATATTTT.

This clone came up a few times. The chain carries TRBV25-1 and TRBJ2-5; 7 positions match TRBD1. The CDR3 length is 16 residues. The J segment lost 2 bases and the V segment lost 6 bases, leaving 12 bases of the junction unmatched. Germline CDR1 reads MGHDK; CDR2 reads SYGVNS. CDR3 nucleotides: TGTGCCAGCAGCGAACATCAGGGGGTGGGACAAGAGACCCAGTACTTC. Protein product: CASSEHQGVGQETQYF.

The CDR3 region is CASSLGNTYEQYF. For the CDR3, the DNA is TGTGCCAGCAGCCTGGGCAATACCTACGAGCAGTACTTC. The chain has TRBV6-5 and TRBJ2-5; D remains ambiguous. The DNA matches TRBJ2-7 better at its end, which makes the J call doubtful. CDR1 is MNHEY and CDR2 is SVGAGI in the germline V gene. This CDR3 comprises 13 residues.

The chain uses TRBV15 and TRBJ2-4; TRBD2 matches at 7 bases. V shed 6 bases, J shed 12 bases, and the junction held 8 bases outside the gene matches. Germline V gene sequence: CDR1 LNHNV, CDR2 YYDKDF (reference sequence). CDR3 size: 12 residues. CDR3 coding DNA: TGTGCCACCAGTCCCCTCGGGAGGCGTCAGTACTTC. This gives the protein CATSPLGRRQYF.

The chain uses TRBV7-2 and TRBJ2-7; 7 nucleotides line up with TRBD2. The ends lost 5 bases at V and 2 bases at J; junction bases unmatched: 0. The CDR3 runs 12 residues. Per germline, CDR1 SGHTA and CDR2 FQGNSA. The CDR3 region is CASSGGAYEQYF. The CDR3 region has the DNA TGTGCCAGCAGCGGGGGGGCCTACGAGCAGTACTTC.

The chain carries TRBV18 and TRBJ1-5, with TRBD1 identical over 9 bases. Germline V CDR1 and CDR2: KGHSH, LQKENI. The CDR3 extends over 14 amino acids. The V segment lost 2 bases and the J segment 4 bases; nucleotides outside the gene matches: 0. CDR3 nucleotide sequence: TGTGCCAGCTCACCAGGGACAGGGAATCAGCCCCAGCATTTT. Amino acids: CASSPGTGNQPQHF.

The chain joins TRBV19 to TRBJ2-2; possible D gene TRBD2, 5 bases. The CDR3 sequence is 15 residues long. V lost 10 bases and J 0 bases, leaving 15 bases between the germline ends. CDR1 LNHDA and CDR2 SQIVND come from the germline V gene (reference sequence). The DNA of the CDR3 is TGTGCCACCCCGGACTGTAACGCGAACACCGGGGAGCTGTTTTTT. It translates to CATPDCNANTGELFF. Variable domain in full (rest from reference TRBV19 and TRBJ2-2): DGGITQSPKYLFRKEGQNVTLSCEQNLNHDAMYWYRQDPGQGLRLIYYSQIVNDFQKGDIAEGYSVSREKKESFPLTVTSAQKNPTAFYLCATPDCNANTGELFFGEGSRLTVL.

The chain combines TRBV7-9 with TRBJ1-6; 7 positions match TRBD1. The CDR3 has 15 residues. With V trimmed by 0 bases and J by 4 bases, 0 bases remained unmatched. Germline values: CDR1 SEHNR, CDR2 FQNEAQ (reference sequence). The CDR3 bases are TGTGCCAGCAGCTTAGCGGGACAGTATAATTCACCCCTCCACTTT. It is translated as CASSLAGQYNSPLHF.

This rearrangement joins TRBV5-1 to TRBJ2-2; 8 nucleotides match TRBD1. Germline CDR1 SGHRS, CDR2 YFSETQ. Trimming cost V 4 bases and J 6 bases; bases outside gene matches: 14. The CDR3 spans 17 residues. CDR3 loop: CASSPPPGQDVAGELFF. As DNA, the CDR3 is TGCGCCAGCAGCCCCCCTCCGGGACAGGACGTGGCCGGGGAGCTGTTTTTT.

The V call is TRBV5-4, the J call TRBJ2-1, with 9 positions matching TRBD2. The CDR3 is 16 amino acids. After removal of 4 bases from V and 10 bases from J, the junction contained 15 bases not matched to a gene. The germline gives CDR1 SGHNT, CDR2 YYREEE (reference sequence). As DNA, the CDR3 is TGTGCCAGCAGCCCCCAGGGAATGAGCCTAGCGGGGGAGCAGTTCTTC. Translating gives CASSPQGMSLAGEQFF.